These T cell receptor beta chains were read from a single sample in a study of T cell changes during pregnancy in multiple sclerosis. TCRdb's copy holds only in-frame clones and misses some; the assay was immunoSEQ multiplex PCR. The table includes about 38,000 clones, more than 85% detected once. The specimen comprised CD8+ T cells from peripheral blood mononuclear cells, sampled after pregnancy. The source of these receptors is a female donor with multiple sclerosis, enrolled in a pregnancy study. The CDR3 runs from the conserved cysteine through the conserved F or W. The D gene is left open where the match is weak. The size entry is marked missing in some rows and otherwise reads once, few, many or a size class.

>TRBJ2-2|TRBD1|TRBV7-9|NA
TGTGCCAGCAGCTTACCCATAAACAGGGGGAACACCGGGGAGCTGTTTTTT
CASSLPINRGNTGELFF
>TRBJ2-1|NA|TRBV7-8|NA
TGTGCCAGCAGCTCCGCCCAGGGAGGTGAGCAGTTCTTC
CASSSAQGGEQFF
>TRBJ2-7|TRBD1|TRBV28|NA
TGTGCCAGCAGTTTTGGCCGGTTAGGACAGGGCTCCTACGAGCAGTACTTC
CASSFGRLGQGSYEQYF
>TRBJ2-5|TRBD2|TRBV27|NA
TGTGCCAGCAGTTTTGCTAGCGGGAGGTCGGAGACCCAATACTTC
CASSFASGRSETQYF
>TRBJ1-3|NA|TRBV2|NA
TGTGCTTTACACGCAGGCGACTCTGGAAACACCATATATTTT
CALHAGDSGNTIYF
>TRBJ2-1|NA|TRBV7-9|NA
TGTGCCAGCAGCGATCGGCGGGGCTACAATGAGCAGTTCTTC
CASSDRRGYNEQFF
>TRBJ2-5|TRBD2|TRBV28|NA
TGTGCCAGCAGCCCTCTTTGGACTAGCGGGAGTCGGTTCGGGGAGACCCAGTACTTC
CASSPLWTSGSRFGETQYF
>TRBJ2-5|NA|TRBV2|NA
TGTGCCAGCAGGACAAGGGGGGGAGAGACCCAGTACTTC
CASRTRGGETQYF
>TRBJ2-7|TRBD1|TRBV28|NA
TGTGCCAGCAGTTTTGACAGGGCCGGCTACGAGCAGTACTTC
CASSFDRAGYEQYF
>TRBJ2-7|TRBD1|TRBV6-6|NA
TGTGCCAGCAGCACAGACAGGGTCTACTACGAGCAGTACTTC
CASSTDRVYYEQYF
>TRBJ2-1|NA|TRBV27|NA
TGTGCCAGCGCTAACCCGGAGAAGGGGTACAATGAGCAGTTCTTC
CASANPEKGYNEQFF
>TRBJ1-4|TRBD1|TRBV7-7|NA
TGTGCCAGCAGCCGGGACAGGGCGGTTTCATCAACTAATGAAAAACTGTTTTTT
CASSRDRAVSSTNEKLFF
>TRBJ2-7|TRBD2|TRBV7-6|NA
TGTGCCAGCAGCTTAGCAAGGGGGCTAGCGGGGGGCAGCTCCTACGAGCAGTACTTC
CASSLARGLAGGSSYEQYF
>TRBJ2-7|NA|TRBV11-2|NA
TGTGCCAGCAGCTTGTCAGGAGGGTACGAGCAGTACTTC
CASSLSGGYEQYF
>TRBJ2-2|NA|TRBV9|NA
TGTGCCAGCAGCCCCCAGGCGCAGGCGGGCACCGGGGAGCTGTTTTTT
CASSPQAQAGTGELFF
>TRBJ1-2|NA|TRBV7-8|NA
TGTGCCAGCAGCCCACCCAGCGGGAACACTCCTAACTATGGCTACACCTTC
CASSPPSGNTPNYGYTF
>TRBJ1-1|NA|TRBV5-4|NA
TGTGCCAGCAGCTTCGAAGGGCGACAGGTCAAGAACACTGAAGCTTTCTTT
CASSFEGRQVKNTEAFF
>TRBJ1-2|NA|TRBV27|NA
TGTGCCAGCAGTTTAGGGAGGGCGGCTAACTATGGCTACACCTTC
CASSLGRAANYGYTF
>TRBJ1-5|TRBD1|TRBV23-1|NA
TGCGCCAGCAGTCTCCGGGACAGGGTGTTTGGTCAGCCCCAGCATTTT
CASSLRDRVFGQPQHF
>TRBJ2-1|TRBD2|TRBV18|NA
TGTGCCAGCTCACCGCCCACTAGCGGAGACAATGAGCAGTTCTTC
CASSPPTSGDNEQFF
>TRBJ2-3|NA|TRBV9|NA
TGTGCCAGCAGCGCTCGACAGTTTGCAGATACGCAGTATTTT
CASSARQFADTQYF
>TRBJ2-5|TRBD1|TRBV6-1|NA
TGTGCCAGCATCCTGGGACAGGGTTGGGAGACCCAGTACTTC
CASILGQGWETQYF
>TRBJ2-1|NA|TRBV7-8|NA
TGTGCCAGCAAGAGCGAGCGGAGAGACAATGAGCAGTTCTTC
CASKSERRDNEQFF
>TRBJ2-7|TRBD1|TRBV7-2|NA
TGTGCCAGCACCCCGGACAGGAACTCCTACGAGCAGTACTTC
CASTPDRNSYEQYF
>TRBJ1-5|NA|TRBV28|NA
TGTGCCAGCACTCAAACGGGAACCAAACAGCCCCAGCATTTT
CASTQTGTKQPQHF
>TRBJ2-7|NA|TRBV6-5|NA
TGTGCCAGCAGTTACGACAGGAGGACCTACGAGCAGTACTTC
CASSYDRRTYEQYF
>TRBJ2-2|NA|TRBV12-5|NA
TGTGCTAGTGGAGATCAGGGCAACACCGGGGAGCTGTTTTTT
CASGDQGNTGELFF
>TRBJ2-7|TRBD2|TRBV2|NA
TGTGCCAGCAGTGAACGGGGGGGGTTAAACGAGCAGTACTTC
CASSERGGLNEQYF
>TRBJ2-1|NA|TRBV12-5|NA
TGTGCCCCCAGAGACTGCAACAATGAGCAGTTCTTC
CAPRDCNNEQFF
>TRBJ1-1|TRBD1|TRBV28|NA
TGTGCCAGCAGTCTCGGGACAGAGAACACTGAAGCTTTCTTT
CASSLGTENTEAFF
>TRBJ2-2|NA|TRBV27|few
TGTGCCAGCAGTCCCCCTCTAAACACCGGGGAGCTGTTTTTT
CASSPPLNTGELFF
>TRBJ2-5|NA|TRBV6-4|NA
TGTGCCAGCAGTGATCCCCCTAGCGTGGGTCAAGAGACCCAGTACTTC
CASSDPPSVGQETQYF
>TRBJ1-1|NA|TRBV27|NA
TGTGCCAGCAGTTTCCAGTGGGGGCGAGTGAACACTGAAGCTTTCTTT
CASSFQWGRVNTEAFF
>TRBJ1-1|NA|TRBV9|NA
TGTGCCAGCAGCGTAGCAGGGAACATGAACACTGAAGCTTTCTTT
CASSVAGNMNTEAFF